Listed below are T cell receptor beta chains from one sample, sequenced in a study of CD8 T cells in ankylosing spondylitis. Via MiXCR, TCRdb re-called the 5' RACE reads, giving one row per CDR3 protein. The table records 700,000 to 1,000,000 distinct CDR3 sequences, roughly 12% of them present only once. Sequencing used blood, either unsorted or a sorted T cell fraction (not recorded which). These receptors were collected from a male donor with ankylosing spondylitis. Both conserved end residues are part of each CDR3. A D gene is named only where the DNA matches it firmly. Size is stated for part of the rows, as once, few or many counts, or as a class when the clone is expanded.

CDR3aa: CASSYSKGQAVSLAKNIQYF; CDR3nt: TGTGCCAGCAGTTACTCGAAAGGACAGGCCGTATCACTAGCCAAAAACATTCAGTACTTC; abundance: many; d_gene: TRBD1; j_gene: TRBJ2-4; v_gene: TRBV6-2/TRBV6-3
CDR3aa: CASRRSGTEAFF; CDR3nt: TGTGCCAGCAGACGATCGGGCACTGAAGCTTTCTTT; abundance: -; d_gene: -; j_gene: TRBJ1-1; v_gene: TRBV12-3/TRBV12-4
CDR3aa: CSASRGANEKLFF; CDR3nt: TGCAGTGCTAGTCGGGGTGCAAATGAAAAACTGTTTTTT; abundance: -; d_gene: -; j_gene: TRBJ1-4; v_gene: TRBV20-1
CDR3aa: CASSQGPQGAYEQYF; CDR3nt: TGCGCCAGCAGCCAAGGGCCCCAGGGGGCCTACGAGCAGTACTTC; abundance: once; d_gene: TRBD1; j_gene: TRBJ2-7; v_gene: TRBV4-1
CDR3aa: CASSYRGFDEDTQYF; CDR3nt: TGTGCCAGCAGTTACCGTGGGTTCGACGAAGATACGCAGTATTTT; abundance: few; d_gene: -; j_gene: TRBJ2-3; v_gene: TRBV6-5
CDR3aa: CASSSTRYTEAFF; CDR3nt: TGCGCCAGCAGCTCCACCAGGTATACTGAAGCTTTCTTT; abundance: -; d_gene: -; j_gene: TRBJ1-1; v_gene: TRBV5-1
CDR3aa: CRKVPRANTIYF; CDR3nt: TGCAGGAAGGTCCCCCGAGCGAACACCATATATTTT; abundance: many; d_gene: -; j_gene: TRBJ1-3; v_gene: TRBV29-1
CDR3aa: CASSPPGTWDTGELFF; CDR3nt: TGTGCCAGCAGCCCCCCTGGGACTTGGGACACCGGGGAGCTGTTTTTT; abundance: -; d_gene: -; j_gene: TRBJ2-2; v_gene: TRBV11-1
CDR3aa: CSARGRRTVSTGELFF; CDR3nt: TGCAGTGCTAGAGGGAGAAGGACAGTCTCCACCGGGGAGCTGTTTTTT; abundance: few; d_gene: -; j_gene: TRBJ2-2; v_gene: TRBV20-1
CDR3aa: CASSFRGGARETQYF; CDR3nt: TGTGCCAGCAGCTTCCGCGGGGGGGCCAGGGAGACCCAGTACTTC; abundance: -; d_gene: TRBD2; j_gene: TRBJ2-5; v_gene: TRBV7-2
CDR3aa: CASSYFPRDTGYTF; CDR3nt: TGTGCCAGCAGTTACTTCCCCCGGGACACCGGCTACACCTTC; abundance: few; d_gene: -; j_gene: TRBJ1-2; v_gene: TRBV6-2/TRBV6-3
CDR3aa: CASSTRGRTDTQYF; CDR3nt: TGTGCCAGCAGCACGCGCGGTAGGACAGATACGCAGTATTTT; abundance: few; d_gene: -; j_gene: TRBJ2-3; v_gene: TRBV9
CDR3aa: CASGGEGVGTEAFF; CDR3nt: TGCGCCAGCGGCGGCGAGGGGGTCGGCACTGAAGCTTTCTTT; abundance: few; d_gene: -; j_gene: TRBJ1-1; v_gene: TRBV5-1
CDR3aa: CASSTRTGAGELFF; CDR3nt: TGTGCCAGCAGCACAAGGACAGGGGCCGGGGAGCTGTTTTTT; abundance: -; d_gene: TRBD1; j_gene: TRBJ2-2; v_gene: TRBV7-2
CDR3aa: CSGSQGETQYF; CDR3nt: TGCAGCGGGAGTCAGGGAGAGACCCAGTACTTC; abundance: few; d_gene: -; j_gene: TRBJ2-5; v_gene: TRBV29-1
CDR3aa: CASSLVGTSGGHINEQFF; CDR3nt: TGTGCCAGCAGCTTAGTGGGGACTAGCGGGGGCCACATCAATGAGCAGTTCTTC; abundance: -; d_gene: TRBD2; j_gene: TRBJ2-1; v_gene: TRBV11-2
CDR3aa: CATRTTGLLYNEQFF; CDR3nt: TGTGCCACCAGAACCACGGGACTATTATACAATGAGCAGTTCTTC; abundance: -; d_gene: TRBD2; j_gene: TRBJ2-1; v_gene: TRBV7-3
CDR3aa: CSAVTGSTGELFF; CDR3nt: TGCAGCGCCGTGACGGGTTCCACCGGGGAGCTGTTTTTT; abundance: many; d_gene: -; j_gene: TRBJ2-2; v_gene: TRBV29-1
CDR3aa: CASRPSSGRLGNEQFF; CDR3nt: TGTGCCAGTCGGCCCTCGAGCGGGAGGCTAGGCAATGAGCAGTTCTTC; abundance: -; d_gene: TRBD2; j_gene: TRBJ2-1; v_gene: TRBV19
CDR3aa: CASSTGLASSYEQYF; CDR3nt: TGTGCCAGCAGCACAGGACTGGCTAGCTCCTACGAGCAGTACTTC; abundance: few; d_gene: -; j_gene: TRBJ2-7; v_gene: TRBV7-2
CDR3aa: CASSRLAHSYNEQFF; CDR3nt: TGTGCCAGCAGCCGACTAGCCCACTCCTACAATGAGCAGTTCTTC; abundance: -; d_gene: TRBD2; j_gene: TRBJ2-1; v_gene: TRBV7-9
CDR3aa: CASSPNGGGGETQYF; CDR3nt: TGTGCCAGCAGCCCAAACGGAGGGGGCGGGGAGACCCAGTACTTC; abundance: -; d_gene: -; j_gene: TRBJ2-5; v_gene: TRBV7-2
CDR3aa: CASSPLTGGRETQYF; CDR3nt: TGTGCCAGCAGCCCATTGACGGGGGGCAGAGAGACCCAGTACTTC; abundance: few; d_gene: -; j_gene: TRBJ2-5; v_gene: TRBV5-5
CDR3aa: CASSQFLGYGYTF; CDR3nt: TGTGCCAGCAGCCAATTCCTGGGGTATGGCTACACCTTC; abundance: few; d_gene: -; j_gene: TRBJ1-2; v_gene: TRBV3-1
CDR3aa: CASSYVGQGYPQGYGYTF; CDR3nt: TGTGCCAGCAGTTACGTCGGTCAGGGTTACCCCCAGGGTTATGGCTACACCTTC; abundance: few; d_gene: -; j_gene: TRBJ1-2; v_gene: TRBV6-5
CDR3aa: CASSPPGSVRETQYF; CDR3nt: TGTGCCAGCTCACCACCGGGAAGCGTGAGAGAGACCCAGTACTTC; abundance: once; d_gene: -; j_gene: TRBJ2-5; v_gene: TRBV18
CDR3aa: CASSPSRENTEAFF; CDR3nt: TGTGCCAGCAGTCCCTCCCGGGAGAACACTGAAGCTTTCTTT; abundance: few; d_gene: -; j_gene: TRBJ1-1; v_gene: TRBV7-2
CDR3aa: CSGRGTSGSGRYNEQFF; CDR3nt: TGCAGCGGGAGAGGGACTAGCGGGAGTGGCCGCTACAATGAGCAGTTCTTC; abundance: -; d_gene: TRBD2; j_gene: TRBJ2-1; v_gene: TRBV29-1
CDR3aa: CASSRSTWSEQFF; CDR3nt: TGTGCCAGCAGTAGGAGTACGTGGAGTGAGCAGTTCTTC; abundance: many; d_gene: -; j_gene: TRBJ2-1; v_gene: TRBV12-3/TRBV12-4
CDR3aa: CASSSRDSYGYTF; CDR3nt: TGTGCCAGCAGCTCCCGGGACAGTTATGGCTACACCTTC; abundance: many; d_gene: TRBD1; j_gene: TRBJ1-2; v_gene: TRBV7-6
CDR3aa: CASSLWRNEQFF; CDR3nt: TGTGCCAGCAGCTTATGGAGGAATGAGCAGTTCTTC; abundance: many; d_gene: -; j_gene: TRBJ2-1; v_gene: TRBV7-2
CDR3aa: CASSQATGTPNYEQYF; CDR3nt: TGTGCCAGCAGCCAGGCTACCGGGACACCTAACTACGAGCAGTACTTC; abundance: -; d_gene: -; j_gene: TRBJ2-7; v_gene: TRBV4-2
CDR3aa: CASSVTGTSYNEQFF; CDR3nt: TGTGCCAGCAGCGTAACGGGAACTTCCTACAATGAGCAGTTCTTC; abundance: few; d_gene: -; j_gene: TRBJ2-1; v_gene: TRBV9
CDR3aa: CASRQPPSGAFF; CDR3nt: TGTGCCAGCAGACAACCCCCTTCCGGAGCTTTCTTT; abundance: few; d_gene: -; j_gene: TRBJ1-1; v_gene: TRBV12-3/TRBV12-4
CDR3aa: CSARVRTGNTEAFF; CDR3nt: TGCAGTGCTAGAGTAAGGACAGGGAACACTGAAGCTTTCTTT; abundance: many; d_gene: TRBD1; j_gene: TRBJ1-1; v_gene: TRBV20-1
CDR3aa: CASSPRGTGGSYEQYF; CDR3nt: TGTGCTAGCAGCCCGCGCGGGACAGGTGGATCCTACGAGCAGTACTTC; abundance: few; d_gene: TRBD1; j_gene: TRBJ2-7; v_gene: TRBV7-7
CDR3aa: CASSRDAGYGRKDTQYF; CDR3nt: TGTGCCAGCAGCAGAGACGCAGGATACGGGCGTAAAGATACGCAGTATTTT; abundance: few; d_gene: -; j_gene: TRBJ2-3; v_gene: TRBV7-8
CDR3aa: CASSNNPADTQYF; CDR3nt: TGCGCCAGCAGCAACAATCCCGCAGATACGCAGTATTTT; abundance: few; d_gene: -; j_gene: TRBJ2-3; v_gene: TRBV5-1